The TCR beta chain described here comes from a study of T cell responses to AZD1222 COVID-19 vaccine. Findings of the study overall: Across the whole spike, CD4 TCRs peaked at regions 160-218 and 743-854. Repertoire sampling occurred only after the peak T cell response.

In the case of this clone: Its antigen is not known.

Assay used: immunoSEQ multiplex PCR; TCRdb lists only in-frame clones, some missing. The sample consists of 120,000 or so clones, approximately 90% of them appearing once. This CDR3 region has 15 residues. Germline lookup yields CDR1 MNHNS and CDR2 SASEGT. V lost 3 bases and J lost 2; bases outside the gene matches: 1. The V and J genes are TRBV6-1 and TRBJ1-6; 7 nucleotides agree with TRBD1. This sequence was found in an adult who received the AZD1222 COVID-19 vaccine. The sample was peripheral blood, taken 28 days after the second AZD1222 dose. This chain's CDR3 is CASSERGPYNSPLHF. The CDR3 bases are TGTGCCAGCAGTGAGAGGGGGCCCTATAATTCACCCCTCCACTTT.